Following are 32 T cell receptor beta chains from one sample sequenced in a study of T-cell reconstitution after alpha-beta-depleted transplantation in children. This sample's TCRbeta library carried unique molecular identifier barcodes. TCRdb independently ran MiXCR on the PCR reads; one entry per CDR3 protein. The data hold 200,000 to 250,000 distinct CDR3 sequences, with about 11% observed a single time. The sample here was PBMCs, taken before TCRalphabeta/CD19-depleted stem cell transplant. These receptors originate from a child younger than two with acute myeloid leukemia, due to receive a stem cell transplant.

This clonotype has a count of ten or more. The chain has TRBV10-3 and TRBJ2-6, with 7 bases lining up with TRBD1. The CDR3 consists of 15 residues. J gave up 2 bases and V 6 bases, and 4 bases lay outside the gene matches. The germline gives CDR1 ENHRY, CDR2 SYGVKD. In nucleotides, the CDR3 is TGTGCCATCAGCCCTACAGGGGCTGGGGCCAACGTCCTGACTTTC. Its protein product is CAISPTGAGANVLTF.

In this sample, this clonotype turned up many times. The chain carries TRBV20-1 and TRBJ2-3; 9 bases map to TRBD1. CDR3 length: 15 amino acids. CDR1 is DFQATT and CDR2 is SNEGSKA in the germline V gene (reference sequence). The V segment lost 6 bases and the J segment 0 bases; nucleotides outside the gene matches: 7. The DNA of the CDR3 is TGCAGTGCCAACCCCGGGACAGGGAGCACAGATACGCAGTATTTT. Its protein is CSANPGTGSTDTQYF.

This clonotype was found many times. The chain recombines TRBV6-5 with TRBJ1-6, with unresolved D. The ends were cut back, 0 bases at V and 0 bases at J, with 12 bases in the middle. The CDR3 length is 18 residues. Germline V gene data show CDR1 as MNHEY and CDR2 as SVGAGI. The CDR3 bases are TGTGCCAGCAGTTACTCGGGAGGCCCGAGCTCCTATAATTCACCCCTCCACTTT. Amino acid sequence: CASSYSGGPSSYNSPLHF.

This clonotype was observed many times. The rearrangement joins TRBV20-1 to TRBJ2-1; 8 nucleotides line up with TRBD2. Germline values: CDR1 DFQATT, CDR2 SNEGSKA (reference sequence). Germline trimming cut 8 bases from V and 8 bases from J; bases unmatched to any gene: 11. The CDR3 sequence is 13 residues long. CDR3 residues: CSPVAGLPHEQFF. For the CDR3, the DNA is TGCAGTCCGGTAGCGGGACTGCCGCATGAGCAGTTCTTC.

In this sample, this clonotype turned up many times. The chain combines TRBV28 with TRBJ2-3, with TRBD2 matching over 7 bases. The CDR3 is 11 residues long. Looked up from germline, CDR1 is MDHEN and CDR2 is SYDVKM. J gave up 7 bases and V 7 bases, and 2 bases lay outside the gene matches. The CDR3, as DNA: TGTGCCAGCATCGGGGGGTATACGCAGTATTTT. It translates to CASIGGYTQYF.

This clonotype was recorded at least ten times. The rearrangement joins TRBV5-1 to TRBJ1-4, with a tentative D call TRBD1 (5 bases). Per the germline V gene, CDR1 is SGHRS and CDR2 is YFSETQ. The germline V and J ends were trimmed by 0 bases and 8 bases, with 11 bases remaining between them. CDR3 length equals 14 residues. The CDR3 sequence is CASSLEGAREKLFF. The CDR3 coding sequence is TGCGCCAGCAGCTTGGAAGGGGCTAGGGAAAAACTGTTTTTT.

Ten or more counts support this clonotype. The rearrangement joins TRBV20-1 to TRBJ1-1, with D possibly TRBD1 on 5 matching bases. The CDR3 has 14 amino acids. Germline V gene data show CDR1 as DFQATT and CDR2 as SNEGSKA (reference sequence). The V and J ends lost 0 bases and 1 base respectively, with 9 bases between them. The DNA for the CDR3 is TGCAGTGCTAGAGATTGGGGCAGGAACACTGAAGCTTTCTTT. Protein: CSARDWGRNTEAFF.

At least ten counts were recorded for this clonotype. The chain has TRBV5-5 and TRBJ2-1, with 8 bases identical to TRBD2. CDR1 SGHKS and CDR2 YYEKEE come from the germline V gene (reference sequence). V was pared by 2 bases and J by 9 bases, with 16 bases of the junction left unmatched. The CDR3 is made up of 17 amino acids. CDR3 in amino acids: CASSFSDGRAERSEQFF. The DNA of the CDR3 is TGTGCCAGCAGCTTTTCAGACGGGAGGGCCGAAAGGAGTGAGCAGTTCTTC.

This clonotype was detected ten times or more. The genes are TRBV24-1 and TRBJ2-3; TRBD1 matches 8 bases. The V gene end was trimmed by 4 bases and the J gene end by 3 bases; junction bases not matched to a gene: 20. The CDR3 runs to 20 residues. Germline loops: CDR1 KGHDR, CDR2 SFDVKD. The CDR3 coding sequence is TGTGCCACCAGTGACAAATCTTCAGGGGGCCAGGTTGTGGGGACAGATACGCAGTATTTT. It codes for CATSDKSSGGQVVGTDTQYF.

This clonotype was found many times. The chain couples TRBV28 to TRBJ2-3; TRBD2 agrees at 9 bases. The CDR3 is 16 amino acids. Germline CDR1 reads MDHEN; CDR2 reads SYDVKM. Trimming at V came to 6 bases and at J to 0 bases, leaving 7 bases not matched to a gene. The CDR3 is CASRLAGARSTDTQYF. Here the CDR3 DNA reads TGTGCCAGCAGATTAGCGGGGGCGAGAAGCACAGATACGCAGTATTTT.

There are many counts of this clonotype. The genes are TRBV12-3 or TRBV12-4 and TRBJ1-3; D unresolved. The V gene lost 1 base and the J gene lost 6 bases, with 13 bases spanning the gap. The CDR3 is 15 amino acids. DNA for the CDR3: TGTGCCAGCAGTTTAGGCCAGGCGGAGATAAACACCATATATTTT. Its protein product is CASSLGQAEINTIYF.

This rearrangement joins TRBV10-3 to TRBJ2-2, with TRBD2 identical over 7 bases. The CDR3 has 15 residues. Germline trimming cut 11 bases from V and 0 bases from J; bases unmatched to any gene: 9. CDR1 and CDR2 (germline): ENHRY, SYGVKD. CDR3 protein: CAVRSGVSNTGELFF. DNA for the CDR3: TGTGCCGTAAGGAGCGGGGTGTCGAACACCGGGGAGCTGTTTTTT.

The gene calls are TRBV9 and TRBJ2-1; 9 bases are a match to TRBD1. J lost 4 bases, V lost 3 bases, and 8 bases had no gene match. The germline V gene encodes CDR1 SGDLS and CDR2 YYNGEE. This CDR3 has 16 residues. CDR3 loop: CASSEKGGTGYNEQFF. DNA of the CDR3: TGTGCCAGCAGCGAAAAAGGGGGGACAGGGTACAATGAGCAGTTCTTC.

This clonotype was found many times. The rearrangement uses TRBV7-2 and TRBJ2-1; tentative D call: TRBD1 (6 bases). Germline V gene lookup returns CDR1 SGHTA and CDR2 FQGNSA. CDR3 size: 17 residues. Trimming left V 2 bases short and J 4 bases short, with 18 bases between. CDR3 DNA: TGTGCCAGCAGCTTAACCGGACAGCCACGGTTTTACAATGAGCAGTTCTTC. Amino acids: CASSLTGQPRFYNEQFF. The full variable domain, with the rest looked up from reference TRBV7-2 and TRBJ2-1, is GAGVSQSPSNKVTEKGKDVELRCDPISGHTALYWYRQSLGQGLEFLIYFQGNSAPDKSGLPSDRFSAERTGGSVSTLTIQRTQQEDSAVYLCASSLTGQPRFYNEQFFGPGTRLTVL.

This clonotype was found many times. The chain joins TRBV10-3 to TRBJ2-7; tentative D call: TRBD2 (6 bases). Germline values: CDR1 ENHRY, CDR2 SYGVKD. This CDR3 contains 15 residues. The V and J ends lost 2 bases and 3 bases respectively, with 14 bases between them. CDR3 residues: CAISEPGTPNYEQYF. The DNA of the CDR3 is TGTGCCATCAGTGAGCCTGGGACTCCCAACTACGAGCAGTACTTC.

At least ten counts were recorded for this clonotype. The chain employs TRBV29-1 and TRBJ2-3; D uncertain. Germline CDR1 SQVTM, CDR2 ANQGSEA. The CDR3 totals 13 residues. V lost 3 bases, J lost 0 bases, and 7 bases lay in between. CDR3 bases: TGCAGCGTTGACAGAACTAGCACAGATACGCAGTATTTT. Translation gives CSVDRTSTDTQYF.

At least ten counts were recorded for this clonotype. This chain links TRBV7-2 with TRBJ2-3; the D is unclear. The CDR3 loop spans 15 amino acids. Trimming took off 7 bases at V and 0 bases at J, with 14 bases between the two ends. CDR1 SGHTA and CDR2 FQGNSA come from the germline V gene. CDR3: CASTSPPLSTDTQYF. The CDR3 region has the DNA TGTGCCAGCACCTCTCCCCCGTTGAGCACAGATACGCAGTATTTT.

The sample holds many counts of this clonotype. The V and J genes are TRBV11-3 and TRBJ2-5; possibly TRBD2 for D (5 bases). V was shortened by 5 bases and J by 13 bases, with 17 bases between the two germline ends. Per the germline V gene, CDR1 is SGHNT and CDR2 is YENEEA. The CDR3 loop spans 12 amino acids. The CDR3 sequence is CASSPAVGEAYF. The CDR3 DNA reads as TGTGCCAGCAGCCCAGCGGTAGGCGAGGCGTACTTC. Combining the CDR3 with reference TRBV11-3 and TRBJ2-5 gives the whole variable domain EAGVVQSPRYKIIEKKQPVAFWCNPISGHNTLYWYLQNLGQGPELLIRYENEEAVDDSQLPKDRFSAERLKGVDSTLKIQPAELGDSAVYLCASSPAVGEAYFGPGTRLLVL.

Worth noting for this clonotype: A much larger clone is a single base away; this may be a read error. The genes are TRBV20-1 and TRBJ2-1; 8 bases agree with TRBD2. Trimming cost V 6 bases and J 4 bases; bases outside gene matches: 11. The CDR3 extends over 15 amino acids. In germline, CDR1 is DFQATT, CDR2 SNEGSKA (reference sequence). The CDR3 nucleotides are TGCAGTGCAAGACCAGCGGGAGATCTATACAATGAGCAGTTCTTC. Amino acid sequence: CSARPAGDLYNEQFF.

Comment on this clonotype: This may be a read error, as it is one base from a much larger clone. The chain links TRBV7-9 to TRBJ1-2; no clear D. This CDR3 has 14 amino acids. Germline V gene data show CDR1 as SEHNR and CDR2 as FQNEAQ (reference sequence). The CDR3: CASSFATYDYGDTF. The DNA of the CDR3 is TGTGCCAGCAGCTTTGCCACGTACGACTATGGCGACACCTTC.

About this clonotype itself: A much larger clonotype is one base distant, so this may be a read error. DNA of the CDR3: TGTGCCAGCGAGAGACTAGCGGGGGAAGAGACCCAGTACTTC. Its translation is CASERLAGEETQYF. V gene TRBV6-1 combines with J gene TRBJ2-5; 12 bases map to TRBD2. J was trimmed by 3 bases and V by 8 bases; bases with no gene match: 4. The CDR3 has 14 amino acids. Germline CDR1 MNHNS, CDR2 SASEGT.

This clonotype was counted ten times or more. V gene TRBV7-2 combines with J gene TRBJ2-7, with D possibly being TRBD2 (6 bases). The CDR3 has 12 amino acids. Germline loops: CDR1 SGHTA, CDR2 FQGNSA. Deletions cut 1 base from V and 6 bases from J, with 7 bases between. CDR3 in amino acids: CASSLDGGEQYF. Written as DNA, the CDR3 is TGTGCCAGCAGCTTAGACGGGGGCGAGCAGTACTTC.

There are many counts of this clonotype. This chain links TRBV5-5 with TRBJ2-3; D ambiguous. Trimming took 0 bases from V and 4 from J, leaving 12 bases between them. The CDR3 has 15 residues. Per the germline V gene, CDR1 is SGHKS and CDR2 is YYEKEE (reference sequence). The CDR3 loop reads CASSLELQAADTQYF. In DNA form, the CDR3 reads TGTGCCAGCAGCTTGGAGTTGCAGGCCGCAGATACGCAGTATTTT.

For this clonotype: Given a much more abundant clone one base away, this may be a read error. This rearrangement joins TRBV11-2 to TRBJ2-7; TRBD1 matches at 8 bases. Losses at the gene ends were 8 bases for V and 3 bases for J; bases not matched to a gene: 12. CDR3 length: 15 residues. Germline assignment: CDR1 SGHAT and CDR2 FQNNGV. CDR3 nucleotide sequence: TGTGCCAGCGGAGGACGGACAGGGAGCCACTACGAGCAGTACTTC. As protein: CASGGRTGSHYEQYF. The entire variable domain, with the rest obtained from reference TRBV11-2 and TRBJ2-7, is as follows: EAGVAQSPRYKIIEKRQSVAFWCNPISGHATLYWYQQILGQGPKLLIQFQNNGVVDDSQLPKDRFSAERLKGVDSTLKIQPAKLEDSAVYLCASGGRTGSHYEQYFGPGTRLTVT.

Many counts were recorded for this clonotype. The V gene is TRBV11-2, the J gene TRBJ2-5, with D possibly being TRBD1 or TRBD2 (5 bases each). The V end was cut by 3 bases, the J end by 7 bases, with 18 bases between. The CDR3 covers 15 residues. Germline V gene data show CDR1 as SGHAT and CDR2 as FQNNGV. CDR3 region: CASSLLGNEGWTQYF. The DNA of the CDR3 is TGTGCCAGCAGCTTGCTCGGGAATGAGGGGTGGACCCAGTACTTC. Combining the CDR3 with reference TRBV11-2 and TRBJ2-5 gives the whole variable domain EAGVAQSPRYKIIEKRQSVAFWCNPISGHATLYWYQQILGQGPKLLIQFQNNGVVDDSQLPKDRFSAERLKGVDSTLKIQPAKLEDSAVYLCASSLLGNEGWTQYFGPGTRLLVL.

The chain has TRBV12-3 or TRBV12-4 and TRBJ2-6; D remains ambiguous. There are 14 residues in the CDR3. The germline V and J ends were trimmed by 5 bases and 4 bases, with 9 bases remaining between them. The CDR3 bases are TGTGCCAGCAGTGCAGGCGGCGGGGCCAACGTCCTGACTTTC. Its protein is CASSAGGGANVLTF.

The V and J genes are TRBV18 and TRBJ2-1, with no clear D. V lost 5 bases and J lost 0, with 14 bases in between. The CDR3 has 16 amino acids. CDR1 is KGHSH and CDR2 is LQKENI in the germline V gene. CDR3 in amino acids: CASSASEPSSYNEQFF. The CDR3 nucleotides read TGTGCCAGCTCAGCGAGCGAGCCGAGCTCCTACAATGAGCAGTTCTTC.

This clonotype was recorded at least ten times. CDR3 nucleotide sequence: TGTGCCAGCAGCTTAACGTTAAGTCTGCCCACCTACAATGAGCAGTTCTTC. Translation: CASSLTLSLPTYNEQFF. The V gene is TRBV7-3, the J gene TRBJ2-1; no clear D. The CDR3 totals 17 residues. V lost 0 bases and J 2 bases, leaving 14 bases between the germline ends. Germline CDR1 is SGHTA and CDR2 is FQGTGA.

This clonotype has ten or more counts. The rearrangement links TRBV5-5 to TRBJ2-1; tentatively, D is TRBD2 (5 bases). CDR1 and CDR2 from the germline V gene are SGHKS and YYEKEE (reference sequence). The CDR3 extends over 16 amino acids. Trimming left V 4 bases short and J 7 bases short, with 21 bases between. The DNA for the CDR3 is TGTGCCAGCAGCCCTGTTTCGGGGATAGCCGCTAATGAGCAGTTCTTC. Translated, it gives CASSPVSGIAANEQFF.

This clonotype appeared many times. The chain joins TRBV20-1 to TRBJ2-3; TRBD2 aligns across 10 bases. This CDR3 region has 14 residues. Germline lookup yields CDR1 DFQATT and CDR2 SNEGSKA (reference sequence). After removal of 5 bases from V and 6 bases from J, the junction contained 8 bases not matched to a gene. CDR3 nucleotides: TGCAGTGCTGAGAGCGGGAGGGCCGGGGATACGCAGTATTTT. Translated, it gives CSAESGRAGDTQYF.

There are many counts of this clonotype. This chain joins TRBV25-1 and TRBJ1-2, with TRBD1 as a possible D gene (6 bases). Germline V gene sequence: CDR1 MGHDK, CDR2 SYGVNS. Trimming removed 8 bases from V and 5 bases from J, with 15 bases in between. CDR3 size: 13 residues. CDR3 in DNA: TGTGCCAGCGGCAGGGGACCGGGGTATGGCTACACCTTC. It codes for CASGRGPGYGYTF.

In the case of this clonotype: The CDR3 end shows no conserved phenylalanine or tryptophan, and so a read error is likely. This chain connects TRBV20-1 to TRBJ1-2; TRBD1 agrees at 8 bases. The CDR3 length is 14 residues. Germline values: CDR1 DFQATT, CDR2 SNEGSKA (reference sequence). V shed 7 bases and J 8 bases; nucleotides not matched to a gene: 15. CDR3 in DNA: TGCAGTGTCGTCGCTTCGACAGGGGTTGAAGGCTACACCTCC. Translated, it gives CSVVASTGVEGYTS.